The 28 T cell receptor beta chains listed next were all sequenced from one sample in a study of OX40 agonist ivuxolimab in advanced cancers. TCRdb's copy holds only in-frame clones and misses some; the assay was immunoSEQ multiplex PCR. The table records 40,000 to 55,000 clones, approximately 90% of them present only once. Specimen: CD4+ or CD8+ T cells sorted from blood, collected in a trial of the OX40 agonist ivuxolimab. The receptor set was obtained from an adult with an advanced solid tumor such as melanoma, head and neck, liver or kidney cancer.

This chain joins TRBV7-8 and TRBJ2-1; D is unresolved. CDR1 SGHVS and CDR2 FQNEAQ come from the germline V gene. The V end lost 3 bases, the J end lost 5 bases, and 20 bases lay between the germline ends. This CDR3 comprises 17 residues. CDR3 in amino acids: CASSLKRFPSAHNEQFF. The CDR3 coding sequence is TGTGCCAGCAGCTTGAAACGGTTCCCCTCCGCCCACAATGAGCAGTTCTTC.

This clone has a handful of counts. This sequence joins TRBV9 and TRBJ1-2; D unclear. Trimming removed 3 bases at V and 11 bases at J, with 11 bases between. This CDR3 has 11 residues. The germline CDR1 and CDR2 sequences are SGDLS and YYNGEE. The CDR3 sequence is CASSGPPGYTF. Here the CDR3 DNA reads TGTGCCAGCAGCGGGCCCCCGGGATACACCTTC.

The gene calls are TRBV4-2 and TRBJ1-2; D might be TRBD1 (5 bases). V shed 4 bases and J shed 8 bases, with 14 bases lying between them. CDR3 size: 13 residues. Germline V gene lookup returns CDR1 LGHNA and CDR2 YNFKEQ. For the CDR3, the DNA is TGTGCCAGCAGCCTAGAAGGGAGGGACGGCTACACCTTC. Its translation is CASSLEGRDGYTF.

The V gene is TRBV6-6, the J gene TRBJ2-7; maybe TRBD1 (5 bases). Trimming took 8 bases from V and 3 from J, leaving 14 bases between them. CDR1 and CDR2 (germline): MNHNY, SVGAGI (reference sequence). The length of the CDR3 is 13 residues. The CDR3 is CASFRGQGYEQYF. In DNA form, the CDR3 reads TGTGCCAGCTTCAGAGGTCAGGGCTACGAGCAGTACTTC.

CDR3 DNA: TGTGCCAGCAGTTTATACGACTCGAACACTGAAGCTTTCTTT. Its protein product is CASSLYDSNTEAFF. This chain uses TRBV28 with TRBJ1-1; D gene ambiguous. The germline V gene encodes CDR1 MDHEN and CDR2 SYDVKM. CDR3 length equals 14 residues. Trimming took off 1 base at V and 1 base at J, with 7 bases between the two ends.

This clone was picked up a small number of times. CDR3: CASTGSSYEQYF. CDR3 in DNA: TGTGCCAGCACAGGGTCCTCCTACGAGCAGTACTTC. The chain combines TRBV2 with TRBJ2-7, with a weak D call TRBD1 (5 bases). CDR3 length: 12 amino acids. Germline V gene lookup returns CDR1 SNHLY and CDR2 FYNNEI. Trimming removed 7 bases from V and 0 bases from J, with 7 bases in between.

The table lists this clone with a count of one. The chain has TRBV7-8 and TRBJ2-7; D call uncertain. In germline, CDR1 is SGHVS, CDR2 FQNEAQ. The CDR3 covers 14 residues. V gave up 0 bases and J gave up 1 base, with 7 bases separating them. CDR3 nucleotide sequence: TGTGCCAGCAGCTTAGCGTCCATTTCCTACGAGCAGTACTTC. Translating it yields CASSLASISYEQYF.

The chain recombines TRBV6-5 with TRBJ1-3, with a tentative D call TRBD1 (5 bases). This CDR3 is built from 15 residues. The V gene lost 6 bases and the J gene lost 4 bases, with 16 bases spanning the gap. Germline CDR1 and CDR2: MNHEY and SVGAGI. CDR3 protein: CASSAGDLWGNTIYF. CDR3 bases: TGTGCCAGCAGCGCCGGGGACCTCTGGGGAAACACCATATATTTT.

The chain is built from TRBV10-2 and TRBJ2-7, with unresolved D. CDR3 length: 14 residues. The germline V gene encodes CDR1 WSHSY and CDR2 SAAADI. Trimming removed 8 bases from V and 0 bases from J, with 14 bases in between. DNA of the CDR3: TGCGCCAGCGTTACCAGCAGGAGCTCCTACGAGCAGTACTTC. It is translated as CASVTSRSSYEQYF.

This clone was found a few times. CDR3 DNA sequence: TGTGCCAGCAGTTTACAGGGGGCCGGGGAGCTGTTTTTT. Protein product: CASSLQGAGELFF. V gene TRBV6-6 combines with J gene TRBJ2-2; TRBD1 aligns across 8 bases. The V and J ends lost 4 bases and 6 bases, in that order; junction bases with no gene match: 1. Germline CDR1 and CDR2: MNHNY and SVGAGI (reference sequence). The CDR3 spans 13 residues.

This sequence joins TRBV7-9 and TRBJ2-5; D is unclear. The tail of the sequence fits TRBJ2-7 better, so the J call may be wrong. Germline V CDR1 and CDR2: SEHNR, FQNEAQ (reference sequence). CDR3 size: 15 residues. Here the CDR3 DNA reads TGTGCCAGCAGCGGCCGGTTAAGCGAGGCCTACGAGCAGTACTTC. The encoded protein is CASSGRLSEAYEQYF.

The chain carries TRBV6-1 and TRBJ1-3, with D unclear. Between the trimmed V and J ends, which lost 7 bases and 0 bases, there was a span of 13 bases. This CDR3 contains 15 residues. Germline-derived CDR1 and CDR2 are MNHNS and SASEGT. The DNA of the CDR3 is TGTGCCAGCACTGTTGGAACCGACTCTGGAAACACCATATATTTT. It yields the protein CASTVGTDSGNTIYF.

The chain carries TRBV4-1 and TRBJ1-2, with D possibly being TRBD1 (5 bases). Germline V gene lookup returns CDR1 MGHRA and CDR2 YSYEKL. This CDR3 has 16 residues. Trimming took 1 base from V and 3 from J, leaving 15 bases between them. CDR3 bases: TGCGCCAGCAGCCAAGGTCTTTCGGGGGTGGACTATGGCTACACCTTC. Residues: CASSQGLSGVDYGYTF.

The chain joins TRBV21-1 to TRBJ2-7. TRBV21-1 corresponds to a pseudogene. The CDR3 sequence is 12 residues long. The CDR3 DNA sequence: TGTGCCAGCACCTCGGACCACTACGAGCAGTACTTC. Protein product: CASTSDHYEQYF.

This clone occurred once. V usage is TRBV30 and J usage is TRBJ2-6; TRBD1 aligns across 7 bases. Unmatched junction bases numbered 5, after V lost 2 bases and J lost 4 bases. The CDR3 is 15 amino acids. The germline gives CDR1 GTSNPN, CDR2 SVGIG (reference sequence). CDR3 in amino acids: CAWSKTGTGANVLTF. The CDR3 DNA is TGTGCCTGGAGTAAGACAGGGACAGGGGCCAACGTCCTGACTTTC. Complete variable domain (other parts from reference TRBV30 and TRBJ2-6): SQTIHQWPATLVQPVGSPLSLECTVEGTSNPNLYWYRQAAGRGLQLLFYSVGIGQISSEVPQNLSASRPQDRQFILSSKKLLLSDSGFYLCAWSKTGTGANVLTFGAGSRLTVL.

The V and J genes are TRBV5-6 and TRBJ1-1; D unresolved. V lost 0 bases to trimming and J lost 7 bases, with 10 bases between them. The CDR3 consists of 13 residues. Per the germline V gene, CDR1 is SGHDT and CDR2 is YYEEEE. The CDR3 bases are TGTGCCAGCAGCTTGGACCCTAGAGGTGAAGCTTTCTTT. Amino acid sequence: CASSLDPRGEAFF.

Only one count was recorded for this clone. The gene calls are TRBV15 and TRBJ1-2, with D unclear. The CDR3 is made up of 14 amino acids. V was shortened by 0 bases and J by 4 bases, with 9 bases between the two germline ends. Germline V gene sequence: CDR1 LNHNV, CDR2 YYDKDF (reference sequence). DNA for the CDR3: TGTGCCACCAGCAGAGATCAGCCGGTCTATGGCTACACCTTC. It is translated as CATSRDQPVYGYTF. Supplemented by reference TRBV15 and TRBJ1-2, the full variable domain reads DAMVIQNPRYQVTQFGKPVTLSCSQTLNHNVMYWYQQKSSQAPKLLFHYYDKDFNNEADTPDNFQSRRPNTSFCFLDIRSPGLGDTAMYLCATSRDQPVYGYTFGSGTRLTVV.

V usage is TRBV19 and J usage is TRBJ2-5; D perhaps matches TRBD2 (6 bases). Germline V CDR1 and CDR2: LNHDA, SQIVND (reference sequence). The CDR3 has 15 residues. The V and J ends lost 1 base and 3 bases respectively, with 12 bases between them. CDR3 protein: CASSIGGEVKETQYF. As DNA, the CDR3 is TGTGCCAGTAGTATAGGGGGGGAGGTTAAAGAGACCCAGTACTTC.

This sequence joins TRBV6-6 and TRBJ1-1; D is perhaps TRBD1 (5 bases). Per the germline V gene, CDR1 is MNHNY and CDR2 is SVGAGI (reference sequence). Trimming stripped 5 bases from V and 1 base from J, with 11 bases between. The CDR3 extends over 14 amino acids. The CDR3 DNA sequence: TGTGCCAGCAGTCAAGGGACGGCGAACACTGAAGCTTTCTTT. It is translated as CASSQGTANTEAFF.

This clone showed up just a few times. The chain links TRBV18 to TRBJ1-1; a weak D match, TRBD1 (5 bases). Trimming removed 3 bases from V and 8 bases from J, with 10 bases in between. Germline CDR1 reads KGHSH; CDR2 reads LQKENI. This CDR3 has 12 residues. CDR3 sequence (DNA): TGTGCCAGCTCACCCGTTCAGGGCGAAGCTTTCTTT. The encoded protein is CASSPVQGEAFF.

This chain joins TRBV10-3 and TRBJ2-4; 10 bases fit TRBD1. Germline assignment: CDR1 ENHRY and CDR2 SYGVKD. CDR3 length equals 15 residues. Losses at the gene ends were 2 bases for V and 6 bases for J; bases not matched to a gene: 4. The CDR3 DNA reads TGTGCCATCAGTGAGAGACAGGGGGCGGGAAACATTCAGTACTTC. Encoded protein: CAISERQGAGNIQYF.

This chain uses TRBV5-1 with TRBJ2-1, with D maybe TRBD1 (6 bases). Germline V CDR1 and CDR2: SGHRS, YFSETQ. The CDR3 is 16 residues long. V was trimmed by 0 bases and J by 1 base, leaving 11 bases between them. CDR3 bases: TGCGCCAGCAGCTTGGATCCAGGGACATCCTACAATGAGCAGTTCTTC. It is translated as CASSLDPGTSYNEQFF. Full variable domain (rest looked up from reference TRBV5-1 and TRBJ2-1): KAGVTQTPRYLIKTRGQQVTLSCSPISGHRSVSWYQQTPGQGLQFLFEYFSETQRNKGNFPGRFSGRQFSNSRSEMNVSTLELGDSALYLCASSLDPGTSYNEQFFGPGTRLTVL.

V and J are TRBV7-6 and TRBJ2-3; D is undetermined. The CDR3 length is 13 residues. The V and J ends lost 5 bases and 1 base respectively, with 7 bases between them. Per the germline V gene, CDR1 is SGHVS and CDR2 is FNYEAQ. DNA for the CDR3: TGTGCCAGCAGCCTCCTGCGCACAGATACGCAGTATTTT. It is translated as CASSLLRTDTQYF. The variable domain in full, with the rest retrieved from reference TRBV7-6 and TRBJ2-3, is GAGVSQSPRYKVTKRGQDVALRCDPISGHVSLYWYRQALGQGPEFLTYFNYEAQQDKSGLPNDRFSAERPEGSISTLTIQRTEQRDSAMYRCASSLLRTDTQYFGPGTRLTVL.

The chain employs TRBV6-1 and TRBJ1-4; 7 positions match TRBD1. This CDR3 is 14 amino acids long. V lost 5 bases, J lost 3 bases, and 3 bases stayed unmatched. The germline V gene has CDR1 MNHNS and CDR2 SASEGT. The CDR3 sequence: CASSMDRPNEKLFF. The CDR3 coding sequence is TGTGCCAGCAGTATGGACAGGCCTAATGAAAAACTGTTTTTT.

J is TRBJ2-2 and V is TRBV5-6; D gene unclear. Looked up from germline, CDR1 is SGHDT and CDR2 is YYEEEE. This CDR3 is built from 13 residues. The V end was cut by 1 base, the J end by 6 bases, with 7 bases between. This CDR3 reads CASSLTAAGELFF. In DNA, the CDR3 is TGTGCCAGCAGCTTGACCGCCGCCGGGGAGCTGTTTTTT.

This chain joins TRBV5-1 and TRBJ2-5; D not certain. The CDR3 runs 14 residues. Looked up from germline, CDR1 is SGHRS and CDR2 is YFSETQ. V lost 0 bases to trimming and J lost 2 bases, with 8 bases between them. As DNA, the CDR3 is TGCGCCAGCAGCTTGGCTCGGCGGCAAGAGACCCAGTACTTC. Amino acid sequence: CASSLARRQETQYF. Combining the CDR3 with reference TRBV5-1 and TRBJ2-5 gives the whole variable domain KAGVTQTPRYLIKTRGQQVTLSCSPISGHRSVSWYQQTPGQGLQFLFEYFSETQRNKGNFPGRFSGRQFSNSRSEMNVSTLELGDSALYLCASSLARRQETQYFGPGTRLLVL.

The V gene is TRBV4-1, the J gene TRBJ2-5, with D perhaps matching TRBD2 (6 bases). Trimming cost V 0 bases and J 3 bases, with 14 bases left between them. CDR1 and CDR2 (germline): MGHRA, YSYEKL. The CDR3 length is 16 residues. The chain's CDR3 is CASSQERGGSEETQYF. DNA of the CDR3: TGCGCCAGCAGCCAAGAGAGAGGAGGGTCCGAAGAGACCCAGTACTTC.

The chain joins TRBV28 to TRBJ2-5; the match to TRBD2 covers 11 bases. Germline values: CDR1 MDHEN, CDR2 SYDVKM. This CDR3 has 16 amino acids. Trimming at V came to 3 bases and at J to 2 bases, leaving 5 bases not matched to a gene. The CDR3 here is CASSFMGLAEQETQYF. In nucleotides, the CDR3 is TGTGCCAGCAGTTTCATGGGACTAGCGGAACAAGAGACCCAGTACTTC.